This record covers a single T cell receptor beta chain. Its antigen is unknown. Everyone who donated was a healthy Caucasian. TCRdb independently ran MiXCR on the 5' RACE reads; one entry per CDR3 protein. The sample holds hundreds of thousands of distinct CDR3 sequences, 5.5% to 8% seen once. The data were obtained in a study of identical twins. Findings and caveats of the study: Out-of-frame alpha sequences shared by twins were enriched for low generation probability.

Germline CDR1 LNHDA, CDR2 SQIVND (reference sequence). Trimming left V 2 bases short and J 7 bases short, with 12 bases between. CDR3 size: 14 residues. In addition, the sample was reused for a study of yellow fever vaccine responses in identical twins.

Specimen: memory (CD45RO+) T cells sorted from blood. The TCR sequence derives from a woman between 18 and 30 years old in good health. This chain uses TRBV19 with TRBJ2-1; perhaps TRBD2 as D (6 bases). CDR3 in amino acids: CASSIRRADNEQFF. CDR3 nucleotide sequence: TGTGCCAGTAGTATAAGGAGGGCGGATAATGAGCAGTTCTTC.